A single TCR beta chain is shown here with its context. Antigen: not known. These data belong to a study of early stage breast cancer tumors. Study-level points and caveats: Commonly generated sequences made up most enriched TCRB sequences shared between patients. Tumors had roughly 2.6-fold higher T cell density than normal breast.

The germline gives CDR1 SGHDT, CDR2 YYEEEE. V was pared by 2 bases and J by 4 bases, with 18 bases between. There are 16 residues in the CDR3. Data came from immunoSEQ multiplex PCR; TCRdb stores just in-frame clones and leaves some out. This sample has approximately 75,000 clones, with roughly 80% found just once. This receptor was taken from a person in their forties with breast cancer. What was sequenced was blood. The V call is TRBV5-6, the J call TRBJ1-2; D is perhaps TRBD1 (5 bases). This CDR3 reads CASSLAARGGGYGYTF. CDR3 nucleotides: TGTGCCAGCAGCTTAGCGGCTCGTGGGGGAGGCTATGGCTACACCTTC.